This TCR beta chain was sequenced during a study of identical twins. TCRdb re-called the 5' RACE reads through MiXCR, storing one row per CDR3 protein. Here the sample spans hundreds of thousands of distinct CDR3 sequences, about 18% being singletons. This clonotype was observed many times. Antigen unknown. Study conclusions and caveats: Cross-sectional statistics, not tracking of the same donors, supported the conclusions.

These same records also appear under a second study, on T cells expressing NK-cell markers.

The origin of this receptor is a woman aged 18-29 years in good health. What was sequenced was PBMCs.

The CDR3 reads CASSSGAGGATDTQYF. Here the CDR3 DNA reads TGTGCCAGCAGCTCAGGAGCGGGGGGGGCCACAGATACGCAGTATTTT. The gene calls are TRBV7-3 and TRBJ2-3, with 10 bases that match TRBD2. The V gene's germline CDR1 is SGHTA and CDR2 FQGTGA. J lost 2 bases, V lost 4 bases, and 6 bases had no gene match. The CDR3 is 16 residues long. Full variable domain (missing parts from reference TRBV7-3 and TRBJ2-3): GAGVSQTPSNKVTEKGKYVELRCDPISGHTALYWYRQSLGQGPEFLIYFQGTGAADDSGLPNDRFFAVRPEGSVSTLKIQRTERGDSAVYLCASSSGAGGATDTQYFGPGTRLTVL.